The following is a TCR beta chain sequence with its context. Its specificity is unknown. The sample belongs to a study of T-cell reconstitution after alpha-beta-depleted transplantation in children. Regarding the study as a whole: The main origin of T-cell counts and diversity one year after transplant was newly produced T cells. After transplant, at about two months, alpha-beta T cells were reportedly derived from several hundred expanded graft clones. Some patients' high day-60 TCRbeta diversity was attributed to recipient cells surviving conditioning.

Unique molecular identifiers tagged the TCRbeta library. Each CDR3 protein is one row after TCRdb ran MiXCR on the PCR reads. The sample shows roughly 670,000 distinct CDR3 sequences, about an eighth of them seen only once. The sample consisted of PBMCs, taken before TCRalphabeta/CD19-depleted stem cell transplant. This TCR was sampled from a girl aged 2-10 years with congenital amegakaryocytic thrombocytopenia, due to receive a stem cell transplant.

CDR3 coding DNA: TGCAGCGTTCGGGCGGTTTTGGGCAATGAGCAGTTCTTC. It specifies CSVRAVLGNEQFF. The V call is TRBV29-1, the J call TRBJ2-1; D remains unclear. Trimming shortened V by 5 bases and J by 6 bases, and 14 bases separated the two germline ends. Germline values: CDR1 SQVTM, CDR2 ANQGSEA. The CDR3 totals 13 residues.